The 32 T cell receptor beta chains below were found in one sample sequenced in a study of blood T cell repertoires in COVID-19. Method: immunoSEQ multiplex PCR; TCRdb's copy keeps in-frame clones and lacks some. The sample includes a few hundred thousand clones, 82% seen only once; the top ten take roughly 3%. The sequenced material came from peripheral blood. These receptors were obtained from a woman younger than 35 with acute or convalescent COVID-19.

CDR3 amino acids: CASSQGASGRATDTQYF. Here the CDR3 DNA reads TGTGCCAGTAGTCAAGGGGCTAGCGGGAGGGCCACAGATACGCAGTATTTT. V usage is TRBV19 and J usage is TRBJ2-3, with 12 bases matching TRBD2. The CDR3 extends over 17 amino acids. Germline lookup yields CDR1 LNHDA and CDR2 SQIVND (reference sequence). Trimming removed 5 bases from V and 2 bases from J; junction bases left unmatched: 8.

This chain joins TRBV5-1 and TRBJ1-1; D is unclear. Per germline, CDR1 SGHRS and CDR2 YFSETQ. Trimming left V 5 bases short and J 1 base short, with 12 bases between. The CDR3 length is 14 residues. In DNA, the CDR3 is TGCGCCAGCAGAAGTGAGCTTCCGAACACTGAAGCTTTCTTT. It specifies CASRSELPNTEAFF.

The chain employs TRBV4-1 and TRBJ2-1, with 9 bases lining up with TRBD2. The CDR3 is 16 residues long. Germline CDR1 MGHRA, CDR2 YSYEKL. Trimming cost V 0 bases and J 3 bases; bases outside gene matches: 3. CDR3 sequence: CASSQDTREGYNEQFF. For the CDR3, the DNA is TGCGCCAGCAGCCAAGATACGCGGGAGGGCTACAATGAGCAGTTCTTC.

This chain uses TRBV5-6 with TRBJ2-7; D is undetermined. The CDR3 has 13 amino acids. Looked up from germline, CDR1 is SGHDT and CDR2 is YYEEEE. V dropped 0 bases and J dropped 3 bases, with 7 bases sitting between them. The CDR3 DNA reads TGTGCCAGCAGCTTGGGGGCTAACTACGAGCAGTACTTC. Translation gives CASSLGANYEQYF.

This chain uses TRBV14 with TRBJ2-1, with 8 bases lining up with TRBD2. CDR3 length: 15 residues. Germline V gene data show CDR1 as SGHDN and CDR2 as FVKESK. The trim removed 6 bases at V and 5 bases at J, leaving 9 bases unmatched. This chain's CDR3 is CASSTGTSSHNEQFF. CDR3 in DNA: TGTGCCAGCAGTACCGGGACTAGTTCCCACAATGAGCAGTTCTTC.

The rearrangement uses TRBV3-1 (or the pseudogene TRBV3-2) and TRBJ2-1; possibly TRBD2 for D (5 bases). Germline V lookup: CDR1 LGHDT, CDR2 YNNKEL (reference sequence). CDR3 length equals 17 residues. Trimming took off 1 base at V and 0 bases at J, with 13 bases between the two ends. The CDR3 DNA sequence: TGTGCCAGCAGCCAAGTGGTGGGTGGGAGCTCCTACAATGAGCAGTTCTTC. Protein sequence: CASSQVVGGSSYNEQFF.

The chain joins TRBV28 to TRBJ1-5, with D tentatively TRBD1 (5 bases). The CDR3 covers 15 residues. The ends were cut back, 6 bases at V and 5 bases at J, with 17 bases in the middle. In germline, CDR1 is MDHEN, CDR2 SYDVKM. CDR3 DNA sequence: TGTGCCAGCAGAGAAGTGGGGGGGGAGGATCAGCCCCAGCATTTT. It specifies CASREVGGEDQPQHF.

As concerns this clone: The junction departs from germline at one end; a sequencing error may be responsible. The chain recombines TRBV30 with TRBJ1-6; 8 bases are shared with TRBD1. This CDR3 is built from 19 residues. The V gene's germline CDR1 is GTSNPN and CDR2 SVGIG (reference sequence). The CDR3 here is CARRDPGTGFLSYNSPLHF. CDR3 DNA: TGTGCCCGGAGGGACCCCGGGACAGGATTCCTCTCCTATAATTCACCCCTCCACTTT.

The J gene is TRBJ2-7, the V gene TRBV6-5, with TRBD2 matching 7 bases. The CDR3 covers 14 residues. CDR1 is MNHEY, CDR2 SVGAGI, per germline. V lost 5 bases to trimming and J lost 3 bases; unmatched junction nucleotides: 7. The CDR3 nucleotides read TGTGCCAGCAGTCAGACTAGCAACGTCTACGAGCAGTACTTC. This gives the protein CASSQTSNVYEQYF.

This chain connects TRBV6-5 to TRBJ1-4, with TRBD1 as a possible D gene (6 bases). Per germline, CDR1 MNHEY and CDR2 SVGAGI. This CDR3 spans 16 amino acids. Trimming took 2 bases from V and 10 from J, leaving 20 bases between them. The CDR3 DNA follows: TGTGCCAGCAGTTACCTTAAGGGGGGGCCCGAAGGAAAACTGTTTTTT. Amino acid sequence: CASSYLKGGPEGKLFF.

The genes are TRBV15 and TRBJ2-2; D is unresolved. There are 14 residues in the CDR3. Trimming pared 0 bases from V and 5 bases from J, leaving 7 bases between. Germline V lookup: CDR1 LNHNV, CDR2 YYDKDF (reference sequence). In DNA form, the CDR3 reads TGTGCCACCAGCAGAGATTATAGTACCGGGGAGCTGTTTTTT. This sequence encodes CATSRDYSTGELFF.

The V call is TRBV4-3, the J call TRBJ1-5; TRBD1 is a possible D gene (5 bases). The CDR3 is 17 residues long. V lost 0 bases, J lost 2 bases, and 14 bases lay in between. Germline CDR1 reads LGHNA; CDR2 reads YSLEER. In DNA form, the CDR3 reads TGCGCCAGCAGCCAAGAACTGCCAGGGTGGGGCAATCAGCCCCAGCATTTT. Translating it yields CASSQELPGWGNQPQHF.

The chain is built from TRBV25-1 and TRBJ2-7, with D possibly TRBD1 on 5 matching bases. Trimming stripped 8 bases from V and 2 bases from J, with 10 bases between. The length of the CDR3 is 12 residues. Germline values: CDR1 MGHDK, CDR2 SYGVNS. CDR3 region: CASAGLPYEQYF. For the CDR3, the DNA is TGTGCCAGCGCAGGGCTTCCCTACGAGCAGTACTTC.

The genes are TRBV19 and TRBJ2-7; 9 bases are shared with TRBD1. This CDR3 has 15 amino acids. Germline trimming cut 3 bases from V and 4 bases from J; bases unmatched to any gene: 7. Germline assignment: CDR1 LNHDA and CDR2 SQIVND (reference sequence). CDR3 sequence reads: CASSIHQTGGYEQYF. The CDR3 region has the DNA TGTGCCAGTAGTATTCACCAGACAGGGGGGTACGAGCAGTACTTC.

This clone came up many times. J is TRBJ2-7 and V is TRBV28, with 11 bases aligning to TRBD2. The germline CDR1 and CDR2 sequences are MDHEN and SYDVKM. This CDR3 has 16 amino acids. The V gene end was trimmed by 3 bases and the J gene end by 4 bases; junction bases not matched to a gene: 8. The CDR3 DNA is TGTGCCAGCAGTTTCTCCTTAGCGGGAGGGAGGTACGAGCAGTACTTC. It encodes CASSFSLAGGRYEQYF. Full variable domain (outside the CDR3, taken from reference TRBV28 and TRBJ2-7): DVKVTQSSRYLVKRTGEKVFLECVQDMDHENMFWYRQDPGLGLRLIYFSYDVKMKEKGDIPEGYSVSREKKERFSLILESASTNQTSMYLCASSFSLAGGRYEQYFGPGTRLTVT.

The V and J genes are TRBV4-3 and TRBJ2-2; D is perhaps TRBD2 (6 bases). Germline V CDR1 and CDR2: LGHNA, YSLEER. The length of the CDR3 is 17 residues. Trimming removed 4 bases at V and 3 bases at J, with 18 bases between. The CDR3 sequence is CASSPGTGRGDTGELFF. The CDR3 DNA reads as TGCGCCAGCAGCCCAGGGACCGGGAGAGGCGACACCGGGGAGCTGTTTTTT.

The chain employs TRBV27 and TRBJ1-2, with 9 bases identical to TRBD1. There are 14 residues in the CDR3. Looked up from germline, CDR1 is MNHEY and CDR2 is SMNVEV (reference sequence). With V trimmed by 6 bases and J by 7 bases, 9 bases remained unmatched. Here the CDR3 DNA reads TGTGCCAGCAGCGAGGACAGGGGTTGGGCTGGCTACACCTTC. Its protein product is CASSEDRGWAGYTF.

The DNA for the CDR3 is TGTGCCAGTAGTAGTCGGACAGGGGGGAGCAATCAGCCCCAGCATTTT. It specifies CASSSRTGGSNQPQHF. The genes are TRBV19 and TRBJ1-5; 10 bases are shared with TRBD1. This CDR3 has 16 residues. CDR1 is LNHDA, CDR2 SQIVND, per germline (reference sequence). V dropped 4 bases and J dropped 1; count of bases not matched to a gene: 4.

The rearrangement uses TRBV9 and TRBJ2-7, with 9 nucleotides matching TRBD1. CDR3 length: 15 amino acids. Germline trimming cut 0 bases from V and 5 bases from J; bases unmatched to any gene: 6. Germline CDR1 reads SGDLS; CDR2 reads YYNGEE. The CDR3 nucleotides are TGTGCCAGCAGCGTAGTGACAGGGGGATTGGACGAGCAGTACTTC. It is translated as CASSVVTGGLDEQYF.

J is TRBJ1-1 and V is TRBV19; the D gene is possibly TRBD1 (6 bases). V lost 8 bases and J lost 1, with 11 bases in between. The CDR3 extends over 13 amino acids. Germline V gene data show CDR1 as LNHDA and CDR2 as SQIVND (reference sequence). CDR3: CASSNRANTEAFF. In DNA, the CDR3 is TGTGCCAGTTCAAACAGGGCGAACACTGAAGCTTTCTTT.

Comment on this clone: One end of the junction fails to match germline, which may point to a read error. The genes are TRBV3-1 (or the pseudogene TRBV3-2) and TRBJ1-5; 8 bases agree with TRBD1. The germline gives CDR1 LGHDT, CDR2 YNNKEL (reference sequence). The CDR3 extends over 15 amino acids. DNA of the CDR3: TGTGCCAGCAGCCAAGAAACAGGGGGGAATCGGCCCCAGCATTTT. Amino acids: CASSQETGGNRPQHF.

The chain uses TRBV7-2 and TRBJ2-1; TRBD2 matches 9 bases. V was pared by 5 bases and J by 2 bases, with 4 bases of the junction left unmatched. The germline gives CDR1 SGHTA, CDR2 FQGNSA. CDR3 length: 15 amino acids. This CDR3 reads CASSISGRAYNEQFF. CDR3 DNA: TGTGCCAGCAGCATTAGCGGGAGAGCCTACAATGAGCAGTTCTTC.

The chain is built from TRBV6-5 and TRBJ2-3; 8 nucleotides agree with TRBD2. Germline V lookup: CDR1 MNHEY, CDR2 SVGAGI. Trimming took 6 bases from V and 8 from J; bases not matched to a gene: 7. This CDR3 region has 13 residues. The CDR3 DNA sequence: TGTGCCAGCAGCTTATTAGCGGGAACTACGCAGTATTTT. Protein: CASSLLAGTTQYF.

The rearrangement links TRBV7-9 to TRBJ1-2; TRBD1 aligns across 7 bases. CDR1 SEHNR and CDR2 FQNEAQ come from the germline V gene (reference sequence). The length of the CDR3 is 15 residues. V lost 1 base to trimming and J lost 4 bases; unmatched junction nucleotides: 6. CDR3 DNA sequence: TGTGCCAGCAGCTTAGGCGGAGGGGGCGGCTATGGCTACACCTTC. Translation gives CASSLGGGGGYGYTF.

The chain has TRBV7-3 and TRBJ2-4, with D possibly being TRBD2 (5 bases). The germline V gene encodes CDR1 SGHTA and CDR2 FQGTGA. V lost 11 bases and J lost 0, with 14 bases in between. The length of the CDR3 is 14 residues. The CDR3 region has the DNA TGTGCCCCTAGCCCCGTCCTAGCCAAAAACATTCAGTACTTC. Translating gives CAPSPVLAKNIQYF.

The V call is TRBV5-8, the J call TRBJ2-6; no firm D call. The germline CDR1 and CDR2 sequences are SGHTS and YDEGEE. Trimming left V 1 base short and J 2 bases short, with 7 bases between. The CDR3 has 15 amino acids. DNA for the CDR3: TGTGCCAGCAGCTTGATTCCGGCTGGGGCCAACGTCCTGACTTTC. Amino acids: CASSLIPAGANVLTF.

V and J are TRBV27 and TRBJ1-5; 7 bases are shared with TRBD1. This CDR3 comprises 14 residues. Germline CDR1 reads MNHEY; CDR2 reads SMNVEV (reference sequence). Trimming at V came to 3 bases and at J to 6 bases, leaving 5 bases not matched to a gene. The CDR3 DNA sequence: TGTGCCAGCAGTTTCACAGGGGTGGGTCAGCCCCAGCATTTT. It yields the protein CASSFTGVGQPQHF.

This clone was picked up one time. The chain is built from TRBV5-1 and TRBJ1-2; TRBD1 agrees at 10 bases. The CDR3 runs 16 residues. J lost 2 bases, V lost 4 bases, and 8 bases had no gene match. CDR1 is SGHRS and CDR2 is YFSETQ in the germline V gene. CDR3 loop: CASSRGGGQGNYGYTF. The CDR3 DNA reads TGCGCCAGCAGCCGTGGAGGGGGACAGGGGAACTATGGCTACACCTTC.

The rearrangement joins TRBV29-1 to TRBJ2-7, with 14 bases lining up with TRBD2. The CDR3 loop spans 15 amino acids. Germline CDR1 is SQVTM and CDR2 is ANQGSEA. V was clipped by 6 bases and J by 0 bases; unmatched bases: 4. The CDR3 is CSVVTSGRASYEQYF. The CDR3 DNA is TGCAGCGTCGTGACTAGCGGGAGGGCCTCCTACGAGCAGTACTTC.

DNA of the CDR3: TGTGCCAGCAGCGCCGGAAGGGGGCTGGAGACCCAGTACTTC. Residues: CASSAGRGLETQYF. The chain uses TRBV2 and TRBJ2-5, with 7 bases aligning to TRBD1. Trimming at V came to 6 bases and at J to 5 bases, leaving 9 bases not matched to a gene. The CDR3 has 14 residues. Germline V gene data show CDR1 as SNHLY and CDR2 as FYNNEI.

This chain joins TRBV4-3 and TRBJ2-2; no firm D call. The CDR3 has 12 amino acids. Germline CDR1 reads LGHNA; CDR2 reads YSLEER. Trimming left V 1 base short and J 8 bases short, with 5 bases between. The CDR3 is CASSQGLGELFF. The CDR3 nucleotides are TGCGCCAGCAGCCAAGGGCTGGGGGAGCTGTTTTTT.

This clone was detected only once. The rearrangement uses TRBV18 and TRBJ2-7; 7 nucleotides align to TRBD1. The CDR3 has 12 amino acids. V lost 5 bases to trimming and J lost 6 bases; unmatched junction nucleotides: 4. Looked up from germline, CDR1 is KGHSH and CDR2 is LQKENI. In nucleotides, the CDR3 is TGTGCCAGCTCAGTTGACAGGGCCGAGCAGTACTTC. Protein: CASSVDRAEQYF.